This T cell receptor (beta chain) derives from a study of cytomegalovirus exposure and HLA in healthy donors (dated by TCRdb to about 2017). Broadly, across the study: According to an earlier analysis of a few hundred of the donors, 150 million to 200 million T cells yielded 90 million to 130 million unique TCR beta sequences and roughly 280 Gb of sequence data. A separate validation cohort of 100 to 150 different subjects was used in addition to the roughly 670-subject first cohort. The aim of the study was to test whether cataloging public T cell receptors could identify signatures of past pathogen exposure. All discovery cohort repertoires had been generated on a single sequencing platform. Of the approximately 400 genotyped donors, approximately 82% fell in the genetic ancestry cluster associated with self-reported Caucasian donors. Donor age, sex, ethnicity and CMV serostatus were collected together with the repertoire data. In a later genetic analysis, genome-wide SNP genotypes for about 55% of the roughly 700 donors were used, and that subset was treated as a discovery cohort. Both class I and class II loci were covered by HLA typing, at four-digit resolution. The number of donors typed differed by locus, with about 629-640 for A, B, C, DRB1 and DQB1, 522 for DQA1, under 610 for DPA1, and some 440 for DPB1. Using immunosequencing, the study profiled T cell repertoires from about 620 subjects and related those repertoires to cytomegalovirus serostatus. In a later analysis, previously published TCR beta repertoires from several hundred donors were re-analyzed and high-resolution HLA genotyping was added so that TCR occurrence patterns could be studied. The later analysis used no new phenotypic data to find candidate immune exposures, relying instead on TCR beta sequences and their occurrence across donors. To predict cytomegalovirus infection status, the study brought together high-throughput TCR immunosequencing, statistical association of individual TCRs with disease status, and machine learning. An early release covering 550 to 700 HLA-typed donors comprised roughly 300 gigabases of sequencing data and around 80 million unique TCR sequences. To decide whether each TCR beta V gene segment behaved as functional or pseudogenic, an earlier analysis of some 540 of the donors relied on high-throughput TCR beta sequencing. Five DR-DQ haplotypes were handled as single units for association and clustering, since linkage in the cohort was strong. Across about 380 genotyped donors of the cohort, an average of approximately 220,000 unique TCR beta nucleotide sequences per donor were sequenced, and 15% to 20% of those sequences were non-productive. Broader findings and caveats from the paper: A later analysis found that TCR association rates varied across HLA loci, with DRB1 alleles showing the most associated TCRs and HLA-C alleles the fewest. Roughly uniform sequencing depth across donors was assumed in presence/absence analyses, although this assumption may not hold. The study listed around 160 TCR beta chains as associated with cytomegalovirus. The classifier was reported to diagnose cytomegalovirus status with high specificity and sensitivity in both the original and validation cohorts. In a later analysis, several top co-occurrence clusters were reported to appear linked to parvovirus B19, influenza, CMV and Epstein-Barr virus. Correlated functional status among segregating V segments might be attributable to linkage disequilibrium, but an unknown experimental factor could not be ruled out. Broadly in line with IMGT annotations, most TCR beta V segments showed up in productive rearrangements about 87% or about 30% of the time in an earlier analysis of approximately 600 of the donors. According to a later genetic analysis, donors in an Asian-associated ancestry cluster had fewer N-insertions in productive TCRs than the roughly 670-donor mean. Because HLA typing was unavailable for some donors at each locus, only the typed subset was used in association tests. Compared with equally common non-associated chains, HLA-associated TCR beta chains in a later analysis were more clonally expanded and had lower generation probabilities. At a false discovery rate of 0.05, a later analysis linked some 17,000 TCR beta sequences to specific HLA alleles. Because counts were too low, about 15 rarely observed V segments, including chromosome 9 orphons, were left out of the earlier analysis of 500 to 650 of the donors. Strong co-occurrence of HLA alleles, especially DR and DQ, made assigning TCR associations to individual alleles difficult. A few of the identified cytomegalovirus-associated TCR beta chains were confirmed in vitro to be specific for cytomegalovirus antigens. In this cohort, only TCR beta chains were sequenced, and detectable features were limited by the absence of alpha or paired-chain data. Immune exposure information for the cohort was limited to CMV serostatus. Because the 87-base-pair reads could not distinguish some IMGT-functional V segments, including TRBV6-2 and TRBV6-3, those segments were excluded. A cluster of highly shared sequence variants was judged likely to be a technical artifact of the sequencing pipeline. In a later genetic analysis, a missense DCLRE1C variant was associated with V-gene and J-gene trimming of TCR beta chains, and the association was replicated in an independent cohort. Across donors, most TCR sequences were observed very rarely, whereas some public TCRs were present in many individuals. A further reported finding was that TCR beta sequences accurately predicted the HLA-A and HLA-B alleles for most subjects in the first cohort. A later analysis found that most CMV-associated TCR beta chains appeared HLA-restricted, with HLA associations seemingly driven largely by CMV exposure. The authors suggested that the approach could potentially be generalized to other disease states and immunological phenotypes.

For this clone: Its antigen is still unknown. No much larger clonotype is one base removed from it; base qualities were not supplied.

The library was generated by the immunoSEQ multiplex PCR assay. For the multiplex PCR, a mixture combining 60 forward primers for TCR Vbeta segments and 13 reverse primers for TCR Jbeta segments was used. Amplification of the CDR3 region of rearranged TCR beta genes was performed with a multiplex PCR assay on genomic DNA. Amplified TCR beta libraries were sequenced as 87-base-pair reads on the Illumina HiSeq System. Processing in the source paper ran as follows. In a later analysis, about 80 million unique TCR beta chains were counted across the approximately 640 repertoires, and roughly 11 million of these chains were shared by at least two donors. Raw reads were error-corrected and collapsed into unique sequences with a nearest-neighbor algorithm that merged closely related sequences to remove PCR and sequencing errors. V, D and J gene segments were assigned by aligning CDR3 sequences to IMGT reference sequences. For a sequence to be retained, at least a six-nucleotide match to both a V gene segment and a J gene segment was required. Rearrangements were called productive when the CDR3 lacked stop codons and stayed in frame with V and J; all others were non-productive. Following IMGT convention, CDR3 was defined as the stretch from the second conserved V-encoded cysteine to the conserved J-encoded phenylalanine. The earlier analysis of 587 of the donors excluded any sequence lacking an unambiguous match to a single V gene segment. An earlier analysis of 500 to 600 of the donors classified V segments as functional when productive rearrangements were above 56.7% and as segregating when the standard deviation between donors was above 5%. A statistical classification framework was developed to diagnose cytomegalovirus status using the catalog of TCR beta chain sequences. V and J gene assignment, in a later analysis, came from comparing TCR nucleotide sequences with IMGT/GENE-DB human TR gene sequences. A later analysis assigned CDR3 sequences and most-parsimonious VDJ recombination scenarios with the TCRdist pipeline. A later analysis defined each TCR beta chain by its CDR3 amino acid sequence plus V-gene family, and excluded reads lacking a unique V-gene family. To address suspected cross-contamination and a sequencing artifact, a later analysis removed 592 highly shared, low-generation-probability nucleotide sequences. In a later analysis, a clonal expansion index was calculated for each public chain from normalized within-repertoire ranks of inferred template counts. In a later analysis, generation probabilities were computed using a VDJ recombination model fitted to out-of-frame rearrangements, and the results were checked against IGoR. Hypergeometric tests were used in a later analysis to score TCR-TCR, TCR-HLA and TCR-CMV co-occurrence, with a repertoire-size bias correction applied to the TCR pairs. A later analysis estimated false discovery rates by permuting HLA or CMV assignments 20 times. In a later analysis, co-occurring TCRs were grouped using DBSCAN, and TCRdist sequence similarity was added for clustering within HLA-allele-positive subsets. Co-occurrence clustering excluded repertoires with fewer than 30,000 or more than 120,000 public chains, plus five with anomalous nucleotide sharing. TCRdb mirrors the immuneACCESS table, restricted to in-frame sequences. Some clones are absent from its copies; in checked studies, under half trace to an unresolved V gene, and the reason for the others is unknown. Clone size and the V and J calls come from that table; the DNA yielded D and trimming. The sample table contains 150,000 or so clones; only one count was recorded for roughly 76% of them. The ten biggest clones cover roughly 1.6% of the sample.

The CDR1 and CDR2 encoded by the germline V gene are KGHSH and LQKENI. V is cut back by 8 bases and J by 5 bases, with 13 bases in the junction unmatched. Reading from cysteine to phenylalanine, the CDR3 counts 15 amino acids. Solely the CDR3 DNA is kept, with 45 bases framed from the first base. The cohort comprised hundreds of healthy bone marrow donors. At the time of sampling, every cohort member was nominally healthy, though immune exposures that went unrecorded were likely present. The donor was CMV seronegative and belonged to the group of 380 or so seronegative cohort members. A peripheral blood sample was collected from each donor, and TCR beta sequencing was performed on peripheral blood mononuclear cells. The Qiagen DNeasy Blood Extraction Kit was used to extract genomic DNA from the blood cell samples.

The chain is made from TRBV18 and TRBJ2-3; 7 junctional bases match TRBD2. The origin of this receptor is a female donor in good health and CMV-seronegative. The sample was PBMCs. The DNA reads TGTGCCAGCCCCCGCCGACAAGCGGGAATAGATACGCAGTATTTT. It is translated as CASPRRQAGIDTQYF.